This T cell receptor (beta chain) was captured in a study of OX40 agonist ivuxolimab in advanced cancers. V gave up 3 bases and J gave up 0 bases, with 8 bases separating them. This CDR3 spans 14 amino acids. Germline lookup yields CDR1 KGHSH and CDR2 LQKENI. Some clones are missing from TCRdb's copy, which holds only in-frame ones; the method was immunoSEQ multiplex PCR. The sample shows about 64,000 clones, 85% of them seen only once. Material: CD4+ or CD8+ T cells sorted from blood, obtained in a trial of the OX40 agonist ivuxolimab. This chain connects TRBV18 to TRBJ1-1; D is undetermined. This TCR derives from an adult with an advanced solid tumor such as melanoma, head and neck, liver or kidney cancer. This chain's CDR3 is CASSPQVVNTEAFF. In DNA, the CDR3 is TGTGCCAGCTCACCCCAAGTGGTGAACACTGAAGCTTTCTTT.